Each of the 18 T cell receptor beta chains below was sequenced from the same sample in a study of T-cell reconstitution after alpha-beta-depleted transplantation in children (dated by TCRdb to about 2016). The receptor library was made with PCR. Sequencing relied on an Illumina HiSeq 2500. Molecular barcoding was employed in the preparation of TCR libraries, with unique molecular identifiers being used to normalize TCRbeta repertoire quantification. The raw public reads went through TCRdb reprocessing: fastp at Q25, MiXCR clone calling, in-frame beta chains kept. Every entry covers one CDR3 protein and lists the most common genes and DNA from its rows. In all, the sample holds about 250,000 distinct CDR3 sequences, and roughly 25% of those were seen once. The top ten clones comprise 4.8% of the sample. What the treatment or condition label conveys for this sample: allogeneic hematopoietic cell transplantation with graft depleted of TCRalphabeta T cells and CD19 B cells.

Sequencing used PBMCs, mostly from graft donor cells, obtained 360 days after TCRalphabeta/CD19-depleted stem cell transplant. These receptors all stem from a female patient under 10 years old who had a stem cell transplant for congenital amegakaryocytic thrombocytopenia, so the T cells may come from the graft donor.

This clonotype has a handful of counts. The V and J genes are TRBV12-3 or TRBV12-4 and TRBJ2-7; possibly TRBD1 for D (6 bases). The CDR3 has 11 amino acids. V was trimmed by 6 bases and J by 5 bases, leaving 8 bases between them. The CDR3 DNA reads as TGTGCCAGCAGACAGGGCCACGAGCAGTACTTC. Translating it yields CASRQGHEQYF.

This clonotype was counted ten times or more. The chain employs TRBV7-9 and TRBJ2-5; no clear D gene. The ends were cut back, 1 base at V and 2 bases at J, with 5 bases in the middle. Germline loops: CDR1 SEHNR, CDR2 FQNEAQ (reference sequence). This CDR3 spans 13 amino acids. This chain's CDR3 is CASSLGSQETQYF. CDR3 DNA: TGTGCCAGCAGCTTAGGATCGCAAGAGACCCAGTACTTC.

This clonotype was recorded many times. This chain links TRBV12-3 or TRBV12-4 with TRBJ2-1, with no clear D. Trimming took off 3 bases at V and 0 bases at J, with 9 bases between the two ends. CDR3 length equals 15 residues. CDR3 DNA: TGTGCCAGCAGTTTTTATGGTAGCTCCTACAATGAGCAGTTCTTC. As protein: CASSFYGSSYNEQFF.

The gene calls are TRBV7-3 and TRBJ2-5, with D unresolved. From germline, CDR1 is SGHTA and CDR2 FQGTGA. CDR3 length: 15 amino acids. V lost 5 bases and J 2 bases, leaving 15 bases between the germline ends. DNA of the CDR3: TGTGCCAGCAGCCTCGACCGCGGACCACAAGAGACCCAGTACTTC. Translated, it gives CASSLDRGPQETQYF.

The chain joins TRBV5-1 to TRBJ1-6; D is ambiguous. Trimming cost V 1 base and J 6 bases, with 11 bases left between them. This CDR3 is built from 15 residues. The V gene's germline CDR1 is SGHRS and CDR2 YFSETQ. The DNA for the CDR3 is TGCGCCAGCAGCTTGAGCATCTCCGCTAATTCACCCCTCCACTTT. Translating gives CASSLSISANSPLHF.

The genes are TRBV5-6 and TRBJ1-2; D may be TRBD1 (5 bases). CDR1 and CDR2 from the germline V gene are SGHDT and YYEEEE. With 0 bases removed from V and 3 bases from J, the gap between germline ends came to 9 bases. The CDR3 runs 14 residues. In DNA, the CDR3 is TGTGCCAGCAGCTTGGTGACGGGACACTATGGCTACACCTTC. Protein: CASSLVTGHYGYTF.

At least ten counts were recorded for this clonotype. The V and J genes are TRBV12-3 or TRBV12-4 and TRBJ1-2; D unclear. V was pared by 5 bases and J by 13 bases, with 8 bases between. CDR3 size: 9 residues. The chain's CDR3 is CASSPPITF. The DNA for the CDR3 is TGTGCCAGCAGTCCGCCCATCACCTTC.

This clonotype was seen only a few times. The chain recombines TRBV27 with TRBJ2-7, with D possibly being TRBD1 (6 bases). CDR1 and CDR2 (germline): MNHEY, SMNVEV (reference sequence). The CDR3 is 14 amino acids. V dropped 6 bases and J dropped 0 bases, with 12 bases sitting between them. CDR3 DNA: TGTGCCAGCAGACGACAGGTCAGCTCCTACGAGCAGTACTTC. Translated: CASRRQVSSYEQYF.

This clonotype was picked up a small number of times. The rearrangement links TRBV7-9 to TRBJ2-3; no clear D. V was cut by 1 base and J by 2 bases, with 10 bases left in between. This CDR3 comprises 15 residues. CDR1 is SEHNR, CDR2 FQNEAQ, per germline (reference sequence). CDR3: CASSLEGENTDTQYF. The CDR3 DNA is TGTGCCAGCAGCTTAGAGGGCGAGAACACAGATACGCAGTATTTT.

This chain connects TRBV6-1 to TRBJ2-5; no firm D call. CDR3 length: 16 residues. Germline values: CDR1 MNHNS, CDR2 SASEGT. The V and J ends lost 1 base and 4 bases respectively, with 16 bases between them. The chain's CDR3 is CASSEDLAGVGETQYF. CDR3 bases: TGTGCCAGCAGTGAAGACTTAGCTGGGGTTGGAGAGACCCAGTACTTC.

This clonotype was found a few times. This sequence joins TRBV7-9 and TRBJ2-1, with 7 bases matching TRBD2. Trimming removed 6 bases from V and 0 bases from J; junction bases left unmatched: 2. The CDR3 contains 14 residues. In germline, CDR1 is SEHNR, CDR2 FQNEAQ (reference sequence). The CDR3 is CASSRDYSYNEQFF. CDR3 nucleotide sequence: TGTGCCAGCAGTAGGGACTACTCCTACAATGAGCAGTTCTTC. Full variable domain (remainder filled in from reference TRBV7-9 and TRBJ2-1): DTGVSQNPRHKITKRGQNVTFRCDPISEHNRLYWYRQTLGQGPEFLTYFQNEAQLEKSRLLSDRFSAERPKGSFSTLEIQRTEQGDSAMYLCASSRDYSYNEQFFGPGTRLTVL.

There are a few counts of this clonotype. This CDR3 reads CASSPGDRNTGELFF. CDR3 nucleotides: TGTGCCAGCAGCCCTGGGGACAGGAACACCGGGGAGCTGTTTTTT. The genes are TRBV28 and TRBJ2-2, with TRBD1 matching 7 bases. This CDR3 has 15 amino acids. V dropped 6 bases and J dropped 1; count of bases not matched to a gene: 5. Germline CDR1 and CDR2: MDHEN and SYDVKM.

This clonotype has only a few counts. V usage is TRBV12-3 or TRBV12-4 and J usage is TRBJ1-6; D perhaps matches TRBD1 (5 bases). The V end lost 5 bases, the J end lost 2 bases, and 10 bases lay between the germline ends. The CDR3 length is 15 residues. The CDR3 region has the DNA TGTGCCAGCAGTCCGGGGGATCCCTATAATTCACCCCTCCACTTT. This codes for CASSPGDPYNSPLHF.

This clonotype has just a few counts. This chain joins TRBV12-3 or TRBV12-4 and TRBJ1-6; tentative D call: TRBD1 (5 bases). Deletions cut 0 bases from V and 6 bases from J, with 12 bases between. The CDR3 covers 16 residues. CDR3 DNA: TGTGCCAGCAGTTTAGCGGGGGAGTTAAGTAATTCACCCCTCCACTTT. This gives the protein CASSLAGELSNSPLHF.

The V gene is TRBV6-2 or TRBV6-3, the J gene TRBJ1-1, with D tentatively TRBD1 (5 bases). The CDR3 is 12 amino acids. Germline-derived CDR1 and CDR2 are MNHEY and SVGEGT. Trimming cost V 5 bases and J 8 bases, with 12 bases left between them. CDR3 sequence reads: CASSRDGGEAFF. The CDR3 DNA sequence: TGTGCCAGCAGTCGGGACGGAGGAGAAGCTTTCTTT.

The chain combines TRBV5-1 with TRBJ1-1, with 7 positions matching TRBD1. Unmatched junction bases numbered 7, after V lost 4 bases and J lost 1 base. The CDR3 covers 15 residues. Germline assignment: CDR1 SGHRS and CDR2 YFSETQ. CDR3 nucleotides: TGCGCCAGCAGCGAGATTAACAGGGGGAACACTGAAGCTTTCTTT. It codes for CASSEINRGNTEAFF. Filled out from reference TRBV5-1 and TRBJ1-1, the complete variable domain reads KAGVTQTPRYLIKTRGQQVTLSCSPISGHRSVSWYQQTPGQGLQFLFEYFSETQRNKGNFPGRFSGRQFSNSRSEMNVSTLELGDSALYLCASSEINRGNTEAFFGQGTRLTVV.

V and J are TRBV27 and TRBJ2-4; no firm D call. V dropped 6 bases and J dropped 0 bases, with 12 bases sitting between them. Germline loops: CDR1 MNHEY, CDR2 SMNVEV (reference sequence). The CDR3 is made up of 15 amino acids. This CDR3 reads CASRPWQLAKNIQYF. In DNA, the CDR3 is TGTGCCAGCAGGCCGTGGCAACTAGCCAAAAACATTCAGTACTTC.

The CDR3 reads CASSPTSQGIYEQYF. DNA for the CDR3: TGTGCCAGCTCACCCACTAGTCAGGGCATCTACGAGCAGTACTTC. The gene calls are TRBV18 and TRBJ2-7; D assignment may be TRBD1 or TRBD2 (5 bases each). Germline loops: CDR1 KGHSH, CDR2 LQKENI. Trimming took off 3 bases at V and 3 bases at J, with 15 bases between the two ends. The CDR3 is made up of 15 amino acids.